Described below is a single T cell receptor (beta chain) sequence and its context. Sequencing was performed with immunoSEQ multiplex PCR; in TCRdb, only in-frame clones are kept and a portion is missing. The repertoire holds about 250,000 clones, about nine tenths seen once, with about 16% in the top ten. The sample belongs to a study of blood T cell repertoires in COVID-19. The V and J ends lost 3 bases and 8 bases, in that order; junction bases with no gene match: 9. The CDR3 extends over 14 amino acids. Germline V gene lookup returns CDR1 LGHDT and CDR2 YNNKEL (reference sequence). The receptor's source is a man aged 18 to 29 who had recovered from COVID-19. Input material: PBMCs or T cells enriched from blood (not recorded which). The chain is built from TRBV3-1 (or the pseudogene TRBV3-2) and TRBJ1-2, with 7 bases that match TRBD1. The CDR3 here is CASSHRGGLEGYTF. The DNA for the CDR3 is TGTGCCAGCAGCCATAGAGGGGGCTTGGAAGGCTACACCTTC.